Listed here are 9 T cell receptor beta chains from one sample, sequenced in a study of glioma-infiltrating T cells after dendritic cell vaccination. Repertoires were generated with immunoSEQ multiplex PCR, while TCRdb's copy carries only in-frame clones and drops some. In the table there are about 99,000 clones, around 81% of which are singletons. The sample was blood, taken before dendritic cell vaccination. These receptors came from a human donor with glioblastoma.

The gene calls are TRBV7-8 and TRBJ2-7, with 7 bases fitting TRBD1. The CDR3 runs 15 residues. The ends lost 6 bases at V and 3 bases at J; junction bases unmatched: 11. Per the germline V gene, CDR1 is SGHVS and CDR2 is FQNEAQ. CDR3 nucleotides: TGTGCCAGCAGAGCCAGACAGGGATCGGTCTACGAGCAGTACTTC. Translating gives CASRARQGSVYEQYF.

J is TRBJ2-7 and V is TRBV10-3, with a weak D call TRBD2 (7 bases). CDR1 and CDR2 from the germline V gene are ENHRY and SYGVKD. V was trimmed by 6 bases and J by 7 bases, leaving 22 bases between them. The CDR3 runs 15 residues. Written as DNA, the CDR3 is TGTGCCATCAGCCCCGGGGGGCTACGGATTTTAGAGCAGTACTTC. It codes for CAISPGGLRILEQYF.

The V gene is TRBV6-6, the J gene TRBJ2-7; TRBD1 is a possible D gene (6 bases). This CDR3 spans 13 amino acids. Germline CDR1 MNHNY, CDR2 SVGAGI (reference sequence). Trimming shortened V by 7 bases and J by 2 bases, and 12 bases separated the two germline ends. The CDR3 spells CASTERQAYEQYF. Written as DNA, the CDR3 is TGTGCCAGCACCGAAAGACAGGCCTACGAGCAGTACTTC.

The chain has TRBV27 and TRBJ2-7; TRBD2 might be the D (5 bases). Germline V gene data show CDR1 as MNHEY and CDR2 as SMNVEV (reference sequence). The CDR3 consists of 15 residues. Deletions cut 8 bases from V and 3 bases from J, with 20 bases between. The chain's CDR3 is CASVRLSGRDYEQYF. The CDR3 region has the DNA TGTGCCAGCGTCCGCCTCTCGGGTCGGGACTACGAGCAGTACTTC.

The CDR3: CASSLGQPLRNGNTIYF. The CDR3 coding sequence is TGCGCCAGCAGCTTGGGACAGCCTCTCCGGAATGGAAACACCATATATTTT. The V call is TRBV5-1, the J call TRBJ1-3; TRBD1 is a possible D gene (5 bases). Trimming left V 0 bases short and J 3 bases short, with 16 bases between. There are 17 residues in the CDR3. Looked up from germline, CDR1 is SGHRS and CDR2 is YFSETQ. The variable domain in full, with the rest retrieved from reference TRBV5-1 and TRBJ1-3, is KAGVTQTPRYLIKTRGQQVTLSCSPISGHRSVSWYQQTPGQGLQFLFEYFSETQRNKGNFPGRFSGRQFSNSRSEMNVSTLELGDSALYLCASSLGQPLRNGNTIYFGEGSWLTVV.

The rearrangement links TRBV30 to TRBJ2-5; 8 bases line up with TRBD2. The CDR3 length is 15 residues. Trimming removed 2 bases from V and 8 bases from J; junction bases left unmatched: 13. Germline CDR1 is GTSNPN and CDR2 is SVGIG (reference sequence). The CDR3 sequence: CAWSIIAGSLGTQYF. Here the CDR3 DNA reads TGTGCCTGGAGTATAATAGCGGGGTCTCTAGGAACCCAGTACTTC.

CDR3 nucleotides: TGTGCCAGCAGCCTGGGGACAGGGGCGACCCAGTACTTC. Translating gives CASSLGTGATQYF. The chain couples TRBV5-5 to TRBJ2-5; 10 bases are a match to TRBD1. The ends lost 4 bases at V and 7 bases at J; junction bases unmatched: 4. The germline V gene encodes CDR1 SGHKS and CDR2 YYEKEE (reference sequence). The CDR3 extends over 13 amino acids.

The chain carries TRBV29-1 and TRBJ2-2; the D gene is possibly TRBD2 (5 bases). The CDR3 contains 13 residues. In germline, CDR1 is SQVTM, CDR2 ANQGSEA. V lost 7 bases and J lost 6, with 15 bases in between. The CDR3 region is CSAPDGDAGELFF. The CDR3 DNA reads TGCAGCGCTCCAGACGGGGATGCCGGGGAGCTGTTTTTT.

This chain joins TRBV11-1 and TRBJ1-1, with TRBD1 matching 7 bases. V was pared by 5 bases and J by 4 bases, with 4 bases of the junction left unmatched. Germline CDR1 and CDR2: SGHAT and FQDESV (reference sequence). The CDR3 consists of 13 residues. CDR3 DNA sequence: TGTGCCAGCAGCCGCACAGGGGTCACTGAAGCTTTCTTT. It yields the protein CASSRTGVTEAFF.